This T cell receptor (beta chain) was obtained from a study of T cell repertoires in cytomegalovirus infection. V was pared by 0 bases and J by 6 bases, with 14 bases between. The CDR3 is made up of 15 amino acids. CDR1 and CDR2 from the germline V gene are SGHVT and SQSDAQ. Worth noting for this clonotype: As yet, its antigen is unknown.

One entry per CDR3 protein results from TCRdb running MiXCR on the reads. Here the sample spans approximately 110,000 distinct CDR3 sequences, 30% being singletons. The chain couples TRBV7-4 to TRBJ2-5; D may correspond to TRBD1 or TRBD2 (5 bases each). The clonotype was recovered from a human donor in good health (CMV status not recorded). Some clones in this sample may be carry-over from other donors' samples. The sample here was CD8+ T cells from cultured PBMCs, taken from culture after CMV antigen stimulation. The CDR3 DNA reads as TGTGCCAGCAGCTTAGCGGGGGATTCCGGACAGACCCAGTACTTC. Translation: CASSLAGDSGQTQYF.